Listed below are T cell receptor beta chains from one sample, sequenced in a study of human T cells and chemical hapten exposure. TCRdb re-analysed the RACE reads in MiXCR, keeping a single row per CDR3 protein. The sample consists of about 360,000 distinct CDR3 sequences, roughly 4.8% of them appearing once. Sequenced material: whole blood, taken in connection with sensitization to the hapten diphenylcyclopropenone (DPC). The receptors shown here come from a woman aged 50 to 60 with alopecia areata. Some clones in this sample may be carry-over from other donors' samples. Both conserved end residues are part of each CDR3. Fields, in order: CDR3 DNA, CDR3 protein, clone size, V gene, J gene, D gene. The D gene is left open where the match is weak. Rows may omit the clone size; those that give it use once, few, many or a size class.

TGTGCCAGCAATTCGGGGGGGGTCGCAGATACGCAGTATTTT,CASNSGGVADTQYF,-,TRBV12-3/TRBV12-4,TRBJ2-3,TRBD2
TGTGCCAGTCGACAGGGTAGCGGGGAGCTGTTTTTT,CASRQGSGELFF,many,TRBV2,TRBJ2-2,TRBD1
TGTGCCAGCAGCCAAGGGGGTAAAGCGCCAGACTCCTACGAGCAGTACTTC,CASSQGGKAPDSYEQYF,many,TRBV3-1,TRBJ2-7,-
TGTGCCAGCAGCCCGAGAGGGGGGGGCTACTACGAGCAGTACTTC,CASSPRGGGYYEQYF,many,TRBV7-6,TRBJ2-7,-
TGTGCCAGCGGCAGGGGCCCCTACGAGCAGTACTTC,CASGRGPYEQYF,many,TRBV27,TRBJ2-7,-
TGTGCCAGCAGTTCAGGGTGGGGAACTGAAGCTTTCTTT,CASSSGWGTEAFF,many,TRBV7-8,TRBJ1-1,-
TGTGCCAGCAGTGAATCTAAGGACAGCTTGGGAGGCTACACCTTC,CASSESKDSLGGYTF,-,TRBV25-1,TRBJ1-2,-
TGTGCCAGCAGCTGGGCCGGGACTAGCGGTTACAATGAGCAGTTCTTC,CASSWAGTSGYNEQFF,few,TRBV5-6,TRBJ2-1,TRBD2
TGTGCCAGCCAGCGCGGACATTCTAATGAAAAACTGTTTTTT,CASQRGHSNEKLFF,many,TRBV12-3/TRBV12-4,TRBJ1-4,-
TGTGCCAGCAGTTGGTCAGCGACTGAAGCTTTCTTT,CASSWSATEAFF,many,TRBV12-3/TRBV12-4,TRBJ1-1,-
TGTGCCAGCAGTTTGGGGGGTATGGGAGGCATTCAGTACTTC,CASSLGGMGGIQYF,many,TRBV27,TRBJ2-4,-
TGTGCCAGCAGTTTTTACCCTGTCTACACCGGCGAGCAGTACTTC,CASSFYPVYTGEQYF,few,TRBV6-2/TRBV6-3,TRBJ2-7,-
TGTGCCAGCAGCCCGATGAATGCACCCCTCCACTTT,CASSPMNAPLHF,-,TRBV11-2,TRBJ1-6,-
TGTGCCAGCACTCTACGACCGAATGAAAAACTGTTTTTT,CASTLRPNEKLFF,few,TRBV6-1,TRBJ1-4,-
TGCAGCGTCGCCGGGACTGACTATGGCTACACCTTC,CSVAGTDYGYTF,many,TRBV29-1,TRBJ1-2,-
TGTGCCTGGAGTTCGGGGAGCGGAGTGATTTACGAGCAGTACTTC,CAWSSGSGVIYEQYF,many,TRBV30,TRBJ2-7,-
TGCAGTGCCCTAGACAGCTCTGGGGCCAACGTCCTGACTTTC,CSALDSSGANVLTF,many,TRBV20-1,TRBJ2-6,-